This TCR beta chain was sequenced in a study of graft-versus-host responses after intestinal transplantation (TCRdb year 2021). About the investigation overall: Recipients received multivisceral, liver-intestinal, or isolated intestinal transplants. Rather than going through the commercial service, samples from a few later patients were sequenced in-house on an Illumina MiSeq and processed with MiXCR. A peak of at least 4% donor T cells among recipient peripheral blood mononuclear cells was the definition used for donor T cell macrochimerism. To identify alloreactive clones, pre-transplant mixed lymphocyte reaction products were sequenced and compared with unstimulated pre-transplant donor and recipient T cells. Anti-thymocyte globulin induction was given to all recipients, followed by maintenance tacrolimus and steroids for approximately three years. A cohort of around 25 intestinal transplant recipients, including one retransplant, was enrolled, and a few patients lacking pretransplant specimens were excluded. After intestinal transplantation, graft-versus-host and host-versus-graft alloreactive T cell clones in the graft, circulation and bone marrow were tracked using bulk TCR-beta CDR3 sequencing.

Here is what the overall study found, with its caveats: High GvH to HvG T cell clonal ratios were observed in the allografts of patients with donor T cell macrochimerism. The conclusions were limited by the relatively low number and heterogeneity of the intestinal transplant patients. GvH clones were detected in recipient bone marrow, and some of these GvH clones were observed earlier in ileal mucosa or blood, consistent with an intestinal mucosal origin. Early after transplant, peak levels of circulating GvH clones were associated with declines in HvG clones.

Taken with the paper, the label for time point translates to: cells obtained before transplantation from donor or recipient. CD3+CD4+ and CD3+CD8+ populations were FACS-sorted from unstimulated pre-transplant donor and recipient cells taken from spleen or lymph nodes. The CDR3 covers 15 residues, taking in both the cysteine and the phenylalanine. The entry retains the CDR3 DNA only, 45 bases that are in frame from base 1. V loses 4 bases, J loses 0 bases, and the germline ends lie 13 bases apart. Sequences LNHDA (CDR1) and SQIVND (CDR2) are obtained from the germline V gene (reference sequence). The library was obtained by the immunoSEQ multiplex PCR assay. For most patients, genomic DNA was isolated with the Qiagen DNeasy Blood and Tissue Kit and sent frozen to Adaptive Biotechnologies for TCR sequencing. High-throughput TCR-beta CDR3 sequencing of genomic DNA from most patients was performed by Adaptive Biotechnologies. The study's own analysis went as follows. Adaptive's ImmunoSEQ software was the source of the TCR sequencing data for about 17 patients, while three other patients were processed with MiXCR and VDJtools. To correct CD4 versus CD8 sorting errors, sequences present in both subsets at a frequency ratio below 5:1 were removed. CDR3 nucleotide sequences shared between donor and recipient were removed because the origin of such sequences could not be assigned. At least 2-fold expansion over unstimulated cells and a minimum CFSE-low frequency of 0.002% (template counts) or 0.001% (read counts) were required for clones to be classified as alloreactive. Clones were considered mappable if detected in sequenced pre-transplant spleen, lymph node, or MLR CFSE-low populations of the donor or recipient. Cumulative frequency of alloreactive clones was calculated as a percentage of all sequences weighted by copy number. This immuneACCESS table, as held by TCRdb, lists in-frame sequences with V and J called but not all clones. Of the missing ones, under half trace to an unresolved V gene in checked studies; the others have no known cause. V, J and clone size are those of that table, while D and trimming were read from the DNA. Counted in this sample were roughly 80,000 clones; around 87% of them appeared once. The leading ten clones occupy roughly 7.3% of the sample.

A note on this clone: Its antigen is unknown. Base qualities are missing; no much larger clone stands one base away.

The material sequenced was unstimulated CD8+ T cells sorted from spleen or lymph node cells, taken before transplant. This TCR came from a human donor who was the organ donor for an intestinal transplant. This receptor chain uses TRBV19 and TRBJ2-7; tentative D gene TRBD2, with 6 bases matching. In nucleotides, the sequence is TGTGCCAGTAGTAGAGGGACTCCTCCCTCCTACGAGCAGTACTTC. Its coded protein is CASSRGTPPSYEQYF. Supplemented by the reference TRBV19 and TRBJ2-7 proteins around the CDR3, the complete variable domain is DGGITQSPKYLFRKEGQNVTLSCEQNLNHDAMYWYRQDPGQGLRLIYYSQIVNDFQKGDIAEGYSVSREKKESFPLTVTSAQKNPTAFYLCASSRGTPPSYEQYFGPGTRLTVT.